This T cell receptor beta chain appears in the sequencing data of a study of blood T cell repertoires in COVID-19. This clone turned up a few times. Clones were sequenced by immunoSEQ multiplex PCR, and TCRdb holds only the in-frame ones, with some missing. The table lists about 430,000 clones, about 90% of them singletons, with less than 0.95% in the top ten. This CDR3 has 15 amino acids. Trimming took 1 base from V and 0 from J, leaving 5 bases between them. Per germline, CDR1 SGHRS and CDR2 YFSETQ. The chain uses TRBV5-1 and TRBJ2-6; D remains ambiguous. The clonotype originates from a man younger than 35 with COVID-19, enrolled during active disease. The specimen was peripheral blood. The CDR3 nucleotides are TGCGCCAGCAGCTTGTGGAGCTCTGGGGCCAACGTCCTGACTTTC. This translates into CASSLWSSGANVLTF.